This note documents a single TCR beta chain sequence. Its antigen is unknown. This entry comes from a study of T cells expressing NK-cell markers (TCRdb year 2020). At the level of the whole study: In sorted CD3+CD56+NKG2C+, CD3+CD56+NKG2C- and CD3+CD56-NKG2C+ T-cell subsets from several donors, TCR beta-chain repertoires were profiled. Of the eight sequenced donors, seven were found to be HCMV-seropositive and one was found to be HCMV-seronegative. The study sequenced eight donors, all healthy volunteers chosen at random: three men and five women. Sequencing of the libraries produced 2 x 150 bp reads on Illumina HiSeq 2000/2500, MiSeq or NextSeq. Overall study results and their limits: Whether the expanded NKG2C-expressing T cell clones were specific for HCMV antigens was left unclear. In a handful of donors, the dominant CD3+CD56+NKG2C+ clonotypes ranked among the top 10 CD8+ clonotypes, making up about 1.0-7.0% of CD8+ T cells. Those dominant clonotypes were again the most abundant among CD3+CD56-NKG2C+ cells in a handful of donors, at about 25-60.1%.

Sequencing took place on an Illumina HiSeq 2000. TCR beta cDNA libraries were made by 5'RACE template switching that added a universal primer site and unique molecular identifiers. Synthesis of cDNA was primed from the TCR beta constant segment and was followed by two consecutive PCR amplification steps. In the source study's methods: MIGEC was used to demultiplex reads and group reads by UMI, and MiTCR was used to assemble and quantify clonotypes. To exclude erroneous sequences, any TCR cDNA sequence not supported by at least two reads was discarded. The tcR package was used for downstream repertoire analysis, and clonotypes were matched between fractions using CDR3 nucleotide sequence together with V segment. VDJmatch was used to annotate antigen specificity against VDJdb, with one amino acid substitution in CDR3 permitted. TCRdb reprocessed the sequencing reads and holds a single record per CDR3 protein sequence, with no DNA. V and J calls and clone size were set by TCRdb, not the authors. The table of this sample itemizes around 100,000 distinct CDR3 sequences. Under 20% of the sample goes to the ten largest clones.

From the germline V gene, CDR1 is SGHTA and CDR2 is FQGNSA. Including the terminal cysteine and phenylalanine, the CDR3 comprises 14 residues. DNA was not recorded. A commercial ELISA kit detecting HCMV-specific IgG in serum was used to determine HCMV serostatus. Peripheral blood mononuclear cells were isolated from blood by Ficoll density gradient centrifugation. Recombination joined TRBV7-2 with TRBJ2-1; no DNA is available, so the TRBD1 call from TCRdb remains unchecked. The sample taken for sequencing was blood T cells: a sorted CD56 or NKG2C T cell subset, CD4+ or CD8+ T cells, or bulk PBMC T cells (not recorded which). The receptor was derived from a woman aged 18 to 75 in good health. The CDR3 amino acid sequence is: CASSLLSGYNEQFF.